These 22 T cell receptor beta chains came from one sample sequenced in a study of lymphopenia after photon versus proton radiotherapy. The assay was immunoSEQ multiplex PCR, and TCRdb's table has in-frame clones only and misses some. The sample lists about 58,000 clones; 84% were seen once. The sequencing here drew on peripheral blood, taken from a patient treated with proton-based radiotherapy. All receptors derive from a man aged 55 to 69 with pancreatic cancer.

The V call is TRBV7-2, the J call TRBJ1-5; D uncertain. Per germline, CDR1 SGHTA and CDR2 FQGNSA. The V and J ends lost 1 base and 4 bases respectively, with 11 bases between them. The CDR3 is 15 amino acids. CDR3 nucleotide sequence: TGTGCCAGCAGCTTAGGAGCGGGTCGGAATCAGCCCCAGCATTTT. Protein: CASSLGAGRNQPQHF.

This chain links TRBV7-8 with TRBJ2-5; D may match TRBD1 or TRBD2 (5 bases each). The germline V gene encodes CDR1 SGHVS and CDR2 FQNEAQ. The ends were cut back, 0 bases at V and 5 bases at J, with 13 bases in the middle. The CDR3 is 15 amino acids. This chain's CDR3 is CASSLAGTRGETQYF. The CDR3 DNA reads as TGTGCCAGCAGCTTAGCGGGGACCCGAGGGGAGACCCAGTACTTC. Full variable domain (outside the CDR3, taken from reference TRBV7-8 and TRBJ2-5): GAGVSQSPRYKVAKRGQDVALRCDPISGHVSLFWYQQALGQGPEFLTYFQNEAQLDKSGLPSDRFFAERPEGSVSTLKIQRTQQEDSAVYLCASSLAGTRGETQYFGPGTRLLVL.

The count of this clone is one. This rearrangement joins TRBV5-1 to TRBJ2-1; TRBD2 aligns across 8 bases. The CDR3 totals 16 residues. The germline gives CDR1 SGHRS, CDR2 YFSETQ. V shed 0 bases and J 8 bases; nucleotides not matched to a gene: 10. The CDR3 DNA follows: TGCGCCAGCAGCTTGGGGCCTAGCGGGTCTTCTCATGAGCAGTTCTTC. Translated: CASSLGPSGSSHEQFF.

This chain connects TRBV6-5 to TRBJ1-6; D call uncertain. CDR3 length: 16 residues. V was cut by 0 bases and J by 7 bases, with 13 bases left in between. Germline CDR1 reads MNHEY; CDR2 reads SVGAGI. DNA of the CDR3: TGTGCCAGCAGTTACTCGAGTTCGTCATCAAATTCACCCCTCCACTTT. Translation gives CASSYSSSSSNSPLHF.

CDR3 loop: CASSPAGERNHEQYF. CDR3 nucleotide sequence: TGTGCCAGCTCCCCCGCAGGGGAGAGAAACCACGAGCAGTACTTC. The genes are TRBV18 and TRBJ2-7, with a weak D call TRBD1 (6 bases). Germline V gives CDR1 KGHSH, CDR2 LQKENI. This CDR3 contains 15 residues. V shed 6 bases and J shed 5 bases, with 20 bases lying between them.

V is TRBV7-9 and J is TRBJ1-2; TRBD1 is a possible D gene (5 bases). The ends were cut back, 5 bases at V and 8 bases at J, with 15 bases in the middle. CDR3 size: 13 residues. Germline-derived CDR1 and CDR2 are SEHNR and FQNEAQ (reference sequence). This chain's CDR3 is CASSRTGLGGYTF. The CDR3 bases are TGTGCCAGCAGCCGAACAGGATTGGGCGGCTACACCTTC.

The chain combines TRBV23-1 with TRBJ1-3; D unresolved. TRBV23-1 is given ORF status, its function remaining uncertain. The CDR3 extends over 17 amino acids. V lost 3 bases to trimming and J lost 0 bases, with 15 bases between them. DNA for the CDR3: TGCGCCAGCAGTCAGCGACCCGACAAGAGCTCTGGAAACACCATATATTTT. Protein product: CASSQRPDKSSGNTIYF.

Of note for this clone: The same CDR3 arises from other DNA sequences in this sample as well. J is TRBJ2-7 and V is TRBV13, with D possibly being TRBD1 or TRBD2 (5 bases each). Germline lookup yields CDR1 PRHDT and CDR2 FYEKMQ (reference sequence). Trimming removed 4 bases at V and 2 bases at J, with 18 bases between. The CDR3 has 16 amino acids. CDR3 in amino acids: CASSSLTGPLTYEQYF. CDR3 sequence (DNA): TGTGCCAGCAGCTCTTTGACGGGGCCCTTAACCTACGAGCAGTACTTC.

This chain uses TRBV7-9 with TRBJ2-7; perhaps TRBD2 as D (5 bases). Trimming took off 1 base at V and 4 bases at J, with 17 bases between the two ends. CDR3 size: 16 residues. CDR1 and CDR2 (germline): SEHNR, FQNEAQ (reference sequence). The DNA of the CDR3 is TGTGCCAGCAGCTTAGGTGGCCCCAGGTCGGGATACGAGCAGTACTTC. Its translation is CASSLGGPRSGYEQYF.

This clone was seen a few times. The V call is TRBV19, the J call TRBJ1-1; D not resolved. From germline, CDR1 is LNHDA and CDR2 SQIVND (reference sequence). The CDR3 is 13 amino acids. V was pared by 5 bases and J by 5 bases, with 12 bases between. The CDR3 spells CASSSVGRTEAFF. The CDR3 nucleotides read TGTGCCAGTAGTTCCGTAGGTAGAACTGAAGCTTTCTTT.

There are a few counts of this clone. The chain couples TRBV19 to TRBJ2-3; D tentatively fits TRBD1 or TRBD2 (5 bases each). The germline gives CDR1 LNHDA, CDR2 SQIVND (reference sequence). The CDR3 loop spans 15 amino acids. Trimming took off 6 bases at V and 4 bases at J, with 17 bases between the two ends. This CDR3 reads CASSKQRGTADTQYF. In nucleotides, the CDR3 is TGTGCCAGTAGCAAACAGAGGGGTACTGCAGATACGCAGTATTTT.

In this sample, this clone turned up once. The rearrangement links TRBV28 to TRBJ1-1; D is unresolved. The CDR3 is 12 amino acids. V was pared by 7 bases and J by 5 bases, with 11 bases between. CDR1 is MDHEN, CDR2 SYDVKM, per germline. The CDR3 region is CASIKTGTEAFF. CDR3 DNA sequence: TGTGCCAGCATAAAGACGGGTACTGAAGCTTTCTTT.

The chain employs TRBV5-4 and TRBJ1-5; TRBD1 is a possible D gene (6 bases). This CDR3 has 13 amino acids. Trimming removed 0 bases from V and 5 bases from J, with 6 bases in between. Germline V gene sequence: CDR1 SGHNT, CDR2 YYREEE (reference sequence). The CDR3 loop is CASSLDRDQPQHF. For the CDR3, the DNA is TGTGCCAGCAGCTTGGACAGGGATCAGCCCCAGCATTTT.

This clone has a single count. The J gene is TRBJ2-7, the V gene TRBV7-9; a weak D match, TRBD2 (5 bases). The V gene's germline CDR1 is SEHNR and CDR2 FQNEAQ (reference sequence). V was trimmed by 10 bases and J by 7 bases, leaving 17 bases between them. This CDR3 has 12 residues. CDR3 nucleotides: TGTGCCACTGGAGGTTGGGCGCGGGAGCAGTACTTC. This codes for CATGGWAREQYF.

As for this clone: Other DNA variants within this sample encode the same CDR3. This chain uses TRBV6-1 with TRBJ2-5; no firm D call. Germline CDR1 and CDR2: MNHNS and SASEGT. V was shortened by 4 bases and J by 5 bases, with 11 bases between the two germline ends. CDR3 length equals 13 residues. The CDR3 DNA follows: TGTGCCAGCAGTGTTGGGGTACGGGAGACCCAGTACTTC. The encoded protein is CASSVGVRETQYF.

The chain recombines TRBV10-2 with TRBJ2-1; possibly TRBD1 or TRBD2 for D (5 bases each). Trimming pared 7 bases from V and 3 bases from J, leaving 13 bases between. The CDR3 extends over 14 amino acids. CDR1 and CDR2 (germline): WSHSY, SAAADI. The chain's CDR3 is CASTSGARYNEQFF. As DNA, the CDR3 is TGCGCCAGCACGTCCGGGGCCCGCTACAATGAGCAGTTCTTC.

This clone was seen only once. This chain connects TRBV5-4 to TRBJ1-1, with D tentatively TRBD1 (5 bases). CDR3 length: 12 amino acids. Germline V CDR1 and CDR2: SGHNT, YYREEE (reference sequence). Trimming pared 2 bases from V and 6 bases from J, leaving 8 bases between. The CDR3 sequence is CASSLGEPEAFF. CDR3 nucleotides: TGTGCCAGCAGCTTAGGGGAGCCTGAAGCTTTCTTT.

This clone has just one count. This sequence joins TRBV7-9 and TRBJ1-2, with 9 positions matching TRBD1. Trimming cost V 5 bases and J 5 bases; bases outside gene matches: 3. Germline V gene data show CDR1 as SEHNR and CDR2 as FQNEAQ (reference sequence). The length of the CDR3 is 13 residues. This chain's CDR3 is CASSPQGAYGYTF. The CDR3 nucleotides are TGTGCCAGCAGCCCACAGGGGGCGTATGGCTACACCTTC.

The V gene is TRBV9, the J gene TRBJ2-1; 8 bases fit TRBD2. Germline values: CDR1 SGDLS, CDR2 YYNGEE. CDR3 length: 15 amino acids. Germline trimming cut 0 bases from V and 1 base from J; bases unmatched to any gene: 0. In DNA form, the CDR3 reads TGTGCCAGCAGCGTAGGACTAGCGTCCTACAATGAGCAGTTCTTC. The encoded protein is CASSVGLASYNEQFF.

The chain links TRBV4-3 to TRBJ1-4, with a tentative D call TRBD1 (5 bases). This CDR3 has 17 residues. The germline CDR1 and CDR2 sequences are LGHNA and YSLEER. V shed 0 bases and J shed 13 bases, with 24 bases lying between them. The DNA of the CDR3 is TGCGCCAGCAGCCAAGATTTTCTTAAGGGATTACAAAGGGGACTGTTTTTT. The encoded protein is CASSQDFLKGLQRGLFF.

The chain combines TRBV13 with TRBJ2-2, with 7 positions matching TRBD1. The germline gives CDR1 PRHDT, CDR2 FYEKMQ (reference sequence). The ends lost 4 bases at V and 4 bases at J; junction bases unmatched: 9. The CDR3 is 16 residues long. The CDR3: CASSSQTGSGTGELFF. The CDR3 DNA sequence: TGTGCCAGCAGCTCGCAGACAGGGTCGGGCACCGGGGAGCTGTTTTTT.

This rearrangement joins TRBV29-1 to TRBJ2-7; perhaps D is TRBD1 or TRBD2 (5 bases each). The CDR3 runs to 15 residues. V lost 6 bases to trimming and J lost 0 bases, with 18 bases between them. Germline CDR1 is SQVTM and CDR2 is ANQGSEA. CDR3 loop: CSVVTRDASSYEQYF. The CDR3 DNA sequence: TGCAGCGTCGTTACCAGGGACGCGAGCTCCTACGAGCAGTACTTC.